This is a list of T cell receptor beta chains from one sample in a study of identical twins. TCRdb re-analysed the 5' RACE reads in MiXCR, keeping a single row per CDR3 protein. The repertoire includes about 300,000 distinct CDR3 sequences, roughly an eighth of them detected once, and 7.2% sits in the top ten. The same data also went into a second study, on yellow fever vaccine responses in identical twins.

The sample was CD8+ T cells sorted from blood. These receptors all stem from a woman under 30 in good health. The conserved cysteine and the conserved F or W are not part of the CDR3 here. A D gene is named only where the DNA matches it firmly. Only some rows state a clone size, as once, few, many or a class for expanded clones.

V gene | clone size | CDR3 length | D gene | CDR3 protein
TRBV7-6 | NA | 15 | NA | ASSLGQVPTPTGELF
TRBV12-3/TRBV12-4 | many | 17 | NA | ASGAAPVERWSSYNEQF
TRBV5-5 | NA | 12 | NA | ASSLAGALDEQF
TRBV4-1 | few | 13 | NA | ASSQGLLPGDEQY
TRBV12-3/TRBV12-4 | many | 14 | NA | ASTFTLRVLSTEAF
TRBV20-1 | few | 12 | NA | SALPGSGYYEQY
TRBV7-2 | many | 11 | NA | ASRGLPRDTQY
TRBV7-8 | NA | 13 | NA | ASSLYTTETETQY
TRBV29-1 | many | 9 | TRBD1 | SVPAGGEQY
TRBV7-8 | few | 13 | NA | ASSSVETSTDTQY
TRBV10-3 | few | 12 | TRBD1 | AISDDRASYEQY
TRBV4-1 | NA | 11 | NA | ASSQDMGLEQF
TRBV12-3/TRBV12-4 | NA | 13 | NA | ASSLGQYMNTEAF
TRBV11-2 | NA | 13 | NA | ASSFDTSSYNEQF
TRBV27 | NA | 13 | NA | ASSLSYPSSYEQY
TRBV2 | NA | 13 | TRBD1 | ASSEGQGWTGELF
TRBV19 | NA | 11 | NA | ASSPGRSLEAF
TRBV20-1 | few | 16 | NA | SALWMPPSPSQADTQY
TRBV6-5 | NA | 15 | TRBD2 | ASSYRGLAGAQETQY
TRBV3-1 | few | 14 | NA | ASSQDRDISTDTQY
TRBV4-2 | few | 14 | TRBD2 | ASSQDGTSGRYEQY
TRBV5-1 | few | 16 | NA | ASSLAFLEMSSYNEQF
TRBV28 | few | 11 | NA | ASSLGQLNEQF
TRBV27 | NA | 12 | TRBD1 | ASSLGTGLGTQY
TRBV7-8 | few | 14 | TRBD2 | ASSLGLAGRFSEQF
TRBV7-9 | many | 11 | NA | ASSHRSDGELF
TRBV4-1 | many | 11 | NA | ASSYSSTGELF
TRBV16 | few | 11 | NA | ASSQFGSGELF
TRBV16 | NA | 13 | NA | ASSQGVKRNTEAF
TRBV6-5 | few | 14 | NA | ASSSSPAGYTGELF
TRBV3-1 | NA | 12 | NA | ASSQERRNTEAF
TRBV27 | few | 12 | TRBD2 | ASSLVAGGETQY
TRBV27 | NA | 14 | TRBD1 | ASSLSFGDRAYEQY
TRBV3-1 | many | 14 | TRBD2 | ASSQVRLAGGDEQF
TRBV6-1 | few | 19 | TRBD2 | ASSEVPSGRLAFGTYNEQF
TRBV21-1 | NA | 20 | NA | ASSSSHQGPSPSPSSTDTQY
TRBV4-1 | many | 11 | NA | ASSQDRLNEQF
TRBV20-1 | few | 13 | NA | SANPGRSSYNEQF
TRBV28 | NA | 13 | TRBD2 | ASSLGGTIFSEQY
TRBV7-9 | few | 14 | NA | ASSPVQRQDSYEQY
TRBV27 | few | 13 | TRBD1 | ASSLVRDRSYEQY
TRBV10-3 | few | 14 | NA | AISDLSRGLYNEQF
TRBV20-1 | many | 10 | NA | SAPNGYTEAF
TRBV20-1 | once | 9 | NA | SARDAGQQF
TRBV20-1 | NA | 16 | NA | CARVAVPTLVVIDEQF